One sample yielded the 12 T cell receptor beta chains listed below, sequenced in a study of blood T cell repertoires in COVID-19. Sequencing was performed with immunoSEQ multiplex PCR; in TCRdb, only in-frame clones are kept and a portion is missing. The repertoire consists of 280,000 or so clones, with over 85% occurring once and the leading ten covering roughly 2.9%. The specimen was PBMCs or T cells enriched from blood (not recorded which). Every receptor here comes from a woman in her forties or fifties who had been exposed to COVID-19.

This clone showed up just once. This chain joins TRBV4-1 and TRBJ2-3, with 12 bases matching TRBD2. With 6 bases clipped from V and 7 bases from J, the junction kept 11 bases outside the gene matches. CDR1 MGHRA and CDR2 YSYEKL come from the germline V gene. There are 16 residues in the CDR3. CDR3 coding DNA: TGCGCCAGCAGACCCGTTTGGACTAGCGGGGCAAATACGCAGTATTTT. It yields the protein CASRPVWTSGANTQYF.

The genes are TRBV7-2 and TRBJ2-1; D is possibly TRBD1 (8 bases). The ends were cut back, 1 base at V and 5 bases at J, with 12 bases in the middle. CDR1 is SGHTA and CDR2 is FQGNSA in the germline V gene. The CDR3 loop spans 15 amino acids. The CDR3 region is CASSLDRGGHNEQFF. Here the CDR3 DNA reads TGTGCCAGCAGCTTAGACAGGGGGGGCCACAATGAGCAGTTCTTC.

This rearrangement joins TRBV3-1 (or the pseudogene TRBV3-2) to TRBJ2-7; D call uncertain. Trimming shortened V by 1 base and J by 3 bases, and 7 bases separated the two germline ends. There are 13 residues in the CDR3. Germline V gene data show CDR1 as LGHDT and CDR2 as YNNKEL (reference sequence). The CDR3 sequence is CASSQGPSYEQYF. The CDR3 DNA follows: TGTGCCAGCAGCCAAGGTCCTAGCTACGAGCAGTACTTC.

The CDR3 protein is CASSLSPQGYGYTF. As DNA, the CDR3 is TGTGCCAGCAGTTTAAGCCCACAGGGTTATGGCTACACCTTC. V gene TRBV27 combines with J gene TRBJ1-2, with D maybe TRBD1 (6 bases). CDR3 length equals 14 residues. Germline CDR1 and CDR2: MNHEY and SMNVEV (reference sequence). Trimming shortened V by 2 bases and J by 5 bases, and 12 bases separated the two germline ends.

As DNA, the CDR3 is TGCGCCAGCAGCCAACTAGGGGGGGGGCTGAATACGCAGTATTTT. Translated: CASSQLGGGLNTQYF. The chain links TRBV4-1 to TRBJ2-3; a weak D match, TRBD2 (7 bases). CDR1 is MGHRA, CDR2 YSYEKL, per germline. V lost 2 bases and J lost 7, with 16 bases in between. This CDR3 contains 15 residues.

This chain links TRBV7-9 with TRBJ2-7; 10 bases align to TRBD1. Germline loops: CDR1 SEHNR, CDR2 FQNEAQ (reference sequence). With V trimmed by 4 bases and J by 3 bases, 6 bases remained unmatched. The CDR3 loop spans 15 amino acids. The CDR3 protein is CASSSGQGIIYEQYF. The CDR3 DNA follows: TGTGCCAGCAGCTCGGGACAGGGGATTATCTACGAGCAGTACTTC.

The genes are TRBV5-4 and TRBJ2-5; a weak D match, TRBD1 (6 bases). The germline CDR1 and CDR2 sequences are SGHNT and YYREEE (reference sequence). The CDR3 loop spans 13 amino acids. Deletions cut 5 bases from V and 4 bases from J, with 12 bases between. CDR3 bases: TGTGCCAGCAGTCCTAAGGACAGAGAGACCCAGTACTTC. Translated, it gives CASSPKDRETQYF.

The gene calls are TRBV4-1 and TRBJ1-1; 7 nucleotides agree with TRBD1. V lost 3 bases to trimming and J lost 4 bases; unmatched junction nucleotides: 11. The CDR3 has 16 residues. Germline CDR1 and CDR2: MGHRA and YSYEKL. CDR3 DNA sequence: TGCGCCAGCAGCCACCTAGATGCAGGGGGGTCCACTGAAGCTTTCTTT. Translation: CASSHLDAGGSTEAFF.

The chain has TRBV6-2 or TRBV6-3 and TRBJ2-3, with 10 bases aligning to TRBD2. This CDR3 contains 17 residues. Germline assignment: CDR1 MNHEY and CDR2 SVGEGT. V gave up 2 bases and J gave up 6 bases; unmatched junction bases: 11. The CDR3 is CASSYPLNLAGVDTQYF. In DNA, the CDR3 is TGTGCCAGCAGTTACCCCCTGAACCTAGCGGGGGTGGATACGCAGTATTTT.

The chain employs TRBV5-1 and TRBJ2-7; D perhaps matches TRBD2 (5 bases). V was clipped by 0 bases and J by 5 bases, with 18 bases between them. The CDR3 runs to 16 residues. Germline-derived CDR1 and CDR2 are SGHRS and YFSETQ. The CDR3 DNA reads TGCGCCAGCAGCTTGGACCGGGGTTGGAAGTTGGACGAGCAGTACTTC. Encoded protein: CASSLDRGWKLDEQYF.

The chain combines TRBV7-9 with TRBJ1-1; D not resolved. Trimming removed 8 bases from V and 0 bases from J, with 13 bases in between. The CDR3 runs to 14 residues. Germline CDR1 and CDR2: SEHNR and FQNEAQ (reference sequence). In nucleotides, the CDR3 is TGTGCCAGCCGCTATGAGCGGTTGAACACTGAAGCTTTCTTT. As protein: CASRYERLNTEAFF.

The J gene is TRBJ2-1, the V gene TRBV13; perhaps TRBD2 as D (6 bases). Germline lookup yields CDR1 PRHDT and CDR2 FYEKMQ (reference sequence). The CDR3 is 17 amino acids. V lost 3 bases and J 4 bases, leaving 19 bases between the germline ends. The DNA for the CDR3 is TGTGCCAGCAGCTTGCTGGGAGGTACTAAACCATACAATGAGCAGTTCTTC. Protein: CASSLLGGTKPYNEQFF.